Listed below are T cell receptor beta chains from one sample, sequenced in a study of PD-1 blockade in classical Hodgkin lymphoma. TCRdb keeps only in-frame clones here, not all; method: immunoSEQ multiplex PCR. Here the sample spans more than 3,000 clones, 65% to 85% being singletons. The sample consisted of CD4+ T cells from blood. These receptors were collected from a human donor with classical Hodgkin lymphoma. Both conserved end residues are part of each CDR3. A D gene is named only where the DNA matches it firmly. Part of the rows lack a size; the others show once, few, many or a class for expanded clones.

size: .; D: .; V: TRBV6-6; J: TRBJ2-2; length: 15; DNA: TGTGCCAGCAGTTACCCCTACACGAACACCGGGGAGCTGTTTTTT; CDR3: CASSYPYTNTGELFF
size: .; D: .; V: TRBV5-5; J: TRBJ2-5; length: 12; DNA: TGTGCCAGCAGCTTCGTCGGGGAGACCCAGTACTTC; CDR3: CASSFVGETQYF
size: .; D: .; V: TRBV2; J: TRBJ1-5; length: 15; DNA: TGTGCCAGCAGTTGGGACACCTTTAGCAATCAGCCCCAGCATTTT; CDR3: CASSWDTFSNQPQHF
size: few; D: .; V: TRBV6-1; J: TRBJ2-2; length: 15; DNA: TGTGCCAGCAGTGAAGAAGGGGCCTTCACCGGGGAGCTGTTTTTT; CDR3: CASSEEGAFTGELFF
size: .; D: .; V: TRBV2; J: TRBJ1-1; length: 15; DNA: TGTGCCAGCAGTGACAGGGGCATCCTGGGGACTGAAGCTTTCTTT; CDR3: CASSDRGILGTEAFF
size: .; D: .; V: TRBV5-1; J: TRBJ2-1; length: 16; DNA: TGCGCCAGCAGCTTCGGAGGTTCTAGCTCCTACAATGAGCAGTTCTTC; CDR3: CASSFGGSSSYNEQFF
size: .; D: .; V: TRBV29-1; J: TRBJ2-5; length: 12; DNA: TGCAGCGTTATAGGACCCTCCGAGACCCAGTACTTC; CDR3: CSVIGPSETQYF
size: .; D: .; V: TRBV5-4; J: TRBJ2-5; length: 13; DNA: TGTGCCAGCAGCTTGGAGGGGAGAGAGACCCAGTACTTC; CDR3: CASSLEGRETQYF
size: .; D: TRBD2; V: TRBV10-3; J: TRBJ2-4; length: 14; DNA: TGTGCCATCAGTGACTCGGGACTAGAAAACATTCAGTACTTC; CDR3: CAISDSGLENIQYF
size: .; D: .; V: TRBV5-1; J: TRBJ2-2; length: 15; DNA: TGCGCCAGCAGCTTCGAGGGAGCGAACACCGGGGAGCTGTTTTTT; CDR3: CASSFEGANTGELFF
size: .; D: .; V: TRBV5-4; J: TRBJ2-5; length: 14; DNA: TGTGCCAGCAGCCTCCGAACCTCTCGAGAGACCCAGTACTTC; CDR3: CASSLRTSRETQYF
size: .; D: TRBD2; V: TRBV7-9; J: TRBJ2-3; length: 15; DNA: TGTGCCAGCAGCTTATCGGGAGGGGCTGGAGATACGCAGTATTTT; CDR3: CASSLSGGAGDTQYF
size: .; D: .; V: TRBV5-1; J: TRBJ2-3; length: 14; DNA: TGCGCCAGCAGCTGGGGGACTTCAGCAGATACGCAGTATTTT; CDR3: CASSWGTSADTQYF
size: .; D: TRBD1; V: TRBV30; J: TRBJ1-3; length: 13; DNA: TGTGCCTGGAGTGCAGGGGGAGGAAACACCATATATTTT; CDR3: CAWSAGGGNTIYF
size: .; D: .; V: TRBV7-9; J: TRBJ2-1; length: 12; DNA: TGTGCCAGTGGGGGAAGGGGGAGTGAGCAGTTCTTC; CDR3: CASGGRGSEQFF
size: .; D: TRBD2; V: TRBV9; J: TRBJ2-2; length: 15; DNA: TGTGCCAGCAGCCCATTCCACGGGGGGGCCGGGGAGCTGTTTTTT; CDR3: CASSPFHGGAGELFF
size: .; D: TRBD2; V: TRBV7-3; J: TRBJ2-1; length: 13; DNA: TGTGCCAGCAGCCTGACTCCGGGACTAGACCCGTTCTTC; CDR3: CASSLTPGLDPFF
size: .; D: .; V: TRBV4-1; J: TRBJ2-1; length: 17; DNA: TGCGCCAGCAGCCAAGACCATCGGGGGAGGACCTACAATGAGCAGTTCTTC; CDR3: CASSQDHRGRTYNEQFF
size: .; D: .; V: TRBV29-1; J: TRBJ2-5; length: 11; DNA: TGCAGCGCTCAGACGGGAGAGACCCAGTACTTC; CDR3: CSAQTGETQYF
size: .; D: .; V: TRBV7-2; J: TRBJ1-2; length: 14; DNA: TGTGCCAGCAGCCGCCCGGGACAAGCCTATGGCTACACCTTC; CDR3: CASSRPGQAYGYTF
size: .; D: TRBD1; V: TRBV2; J: TRBJ2-7; length: 13; DNA: TGTGCCAGCAGTTTGGGACAGGCCCCACAGGAGTACTTC; CDR3: CASSLGQAPQEYF
size: few; D: TRBD2; V: TRBV7-9; J: TRBJ2-1; length: 17; DNA: TGTGCCAGCAGCCGCCTCGGACTAGCGGGAGTATACAATGAGCAGTTCTTC; CDR3: CASSRLGLAGVYNEQFF
size: .; D: .; V: TRBV7-3; J: TRBJ2-2; length: 15; DNA: TGTGCCAGCAGCTTACTTGGGGGCGCGACCGGGGAGCTGTTTTTT; CDR3: CASSLLGGATGELFF
size: .; D: TRBD2; V: TRBV6-5; J: TRBJ2-7; length: 16; DNA: TGTGCCAGCAGTTACGGTCCTAGCGGGGGACTCTACGAGCAGTACTTC; CDR3: CASSYGPSGGLYEQYF
size: .; D: .; V: TRBV9; J: TRBJ2-7; length: 14; DNA: TGTGCCAGCAGCGTGCTAGCAGGGTCCTACGAGCAGTACTTC; CDR3: CASSVLAGSYEQYF
size: .; D: .; V: TRBV4-1; J: TRBJ1-4; length: 13; DNA: TGCGCCAGCAGCCAACCGAATGGCGAAAAACTGTTTTTT; CDR3: CASSQPNGEKLFF
size: .; D: TRBD1; V: TRBV2; J: TRBJ2-1; length: 15; DNA: TGTGCCAGCAGGGAGGGACAGGGCTCCTACAATGAGCAGTTCTTC; CDR3: CASREGQGSYNEQFF
size: once; D: TRBD1; V: TRBV2; J: TRBJ1-1; length: 15; DNA: TGTGCCAGCAGTGAATGGACAGGGGGCTACACTGAAGCTTTCTTT; CDR3: CASSEWTGGYTEAFF
size: few; D: .; V: TRBV2; J: TRBJ1-4; length: 14; DNA: TGTGCCAGCAGTGAAGCGCAACTAGGAGAAAAACTGTTTTTT; CDR3: CASSEAQLGEKLFF
size: .; D: .; V: TRBV5-4; J: TRBJ1-5; length: 16; DNA: TGTGCCAGCAGCTTGGCGGGCCGGGGAAGGGGTCAGCCCCAGCATTTT; CDR3: CASSLAGRGRGQPQHF
size: once; D: .; V: TRBV28; J: TRBJ2-2; length: 15; DNA: TGTGCCAGCAGCCGTCCGGGGGCGCGATCCGGGGAGCTGTTTTTT; CDR3: CASSRPGARSGELFF
size: .; D: .; V: TRBV10-3; J: TRBJ1-1; length: 13; DNA: TGTGCCTCCCAGGGGTGGGACGGCACTGAAGCTTTCTTT; CDR3: CASQGWDGTEAFF
size: .; D: .; V: TRBV7-9; J: TRBJ2-7; length: 14; DNA: TGTGCCAGCAGCGTCGAGGGGGGGGTAGACGAGCAGTACTTC; CDR3: CASSVEGGVDEQYF
size: .; D: .; V: TRBV29-1; J: TRBJ1-6; length: 13; DNA: TGCAGCGTCCGGGACACCTATAATTCACCCCTCCACTTT; CDR3: CSVRDTYNSPLHF
size: .; D: .; V: TRBV9; J: TRBJ1-2; length: 14; DNA: TGTGCCAGCAGCGAGACACTCTTGGGGGGTGGCTACACCTTC; CDR3: CASSETLLGGGYTF
size: .; D: TRBD2; V: TRBV2; J: TRBJ2-7; length: 15; DNA: TGTGCCAGCAGTGCGGAAGCGGGAGGGTTCGGCGAGCAGTACTTC; CDR3: CASSAEAGGFGEQYF
size: .; D: .; V: TRBV7-2; J: TRBJ1-6; length: 16; DNA: TGTGCCAGCAGTTTAGGGGGGAGCTCCTATAATTCACCCCTCCACTTT; CDR3: CASSLGGSSYNSPLHF